The subject of this entry is one TCR beta chain. What this receptor recognizes is not known. Base-call qualities are not available, and no considerably larger clone is one nucleotide away. This sample is drawn from a study of blood T cell repertoires in COVID-19 (dated by TCRdb to 2018 to 2020). Broadly, across the study: Samples covering the acute and convalescent phases of COVID-19 were provided by collaborators in the United States, Italy and Spain. The prospective study material was composed of cDNA or gDNA derived from T cells, B-cell-depleted T cells, or PBMCs. The dataset comprised deeply sampled blood TCRbeta repertoires from subjects exposed to, actively infected with, or recovered from COVID-19. The repertoires were released in a freely available public database intended as a resource for research on the immune response to SARS-CoV-2. Samples came from the ongoing ImmuneRACE study (first 160 participants) plus 1,254 subjects from 6 global collaborators. Nearly every sample came with metadata listing a de-identified subject ID, COVID-19 status, age in years and sex. Where available, HLA class I and class II types were taken from metadata supplied by the sample provider and were not determined by assay-based typing.

CDR1 SGHDT and CDR2 YYEEEE were looked up in the germline V gene. V has 5 bases trimmed and J has 2 bases trimmed; junction bases matching no gene number 3. Measured from the cysteine to the phenylalanine, the CDR3 is 14 residues long. The sequence is cut down to CDR3 DNA, 42 bases in frame from base 1. TCRbeta CDR3 regions were amplified from genomic DNA by means of the immunoSEQ Assay, a bias-controlled multiplex PCR. Regarding the original processing steps: Nucleated cell counts per sample were estimated from amplification of reference gene primers within the assay. To quantify the absolute abundance of each unique TCRbeta CDR3 rearrangement, sequence reads were collapsed and filtered. For each sample, productive Simpson clonality was calculated by taking the square root of Simpson's diversity index across productive rearrangements. The table was pulled from immuneACCESS by TCRdb, which kept in-frame rearrangements only. Such tables lose some clones; where checked, under half of the loss comes from unresolved V genes, and the rest has no known cause. The DNA was the basis for D and trimming; V, J and clone size are from that table. This sample comprises roughly 180,000 clones, roughly 78% of them detected only once. Around 8.1% of the sample is taken by the ten largest.

On the study overall, not on this receptor specifically: The amount of clinical and demographic metadata varied by source and participant and was provided uncurated.

One collaborating source in Seattle enrolled patients while the patients were actively infected and followed the patients over time throughout the course of disease. Each collaborating institution followed its own protocols to collect whole blood in K2EDTA tubes. For TCRbeta analysis, collaborator samples were shipped as frozen whole blood, as isolated PBMCs, or as DNA extracted from either sample type. Sequenced sample: peripheral blood. The V and J segments used are TRBV5-6 and TRBJ1-4; 7 junctional bases match TRBD1. The receptor comes from a woman aged 55-69 years with COVID-19, enrolled during active disease. In nucleotide form, the sequence is TGTGCCAGCAGGCAAGGGGGCACTAATGAAAAACTGTTTTTT. Its product reads: CASRQGGTNEKLFF.